This T cell receptor (beta chain) was retrieved from a study of T cells after yellow fever vaccination. Findings of the study overall: Secondary responses were weaker yet peaked faster, day 5 versus 15. Only a small proportion of the clonotypes turned up in both the CD4 and the CD8 compartments, likely arising from convergent recombination. Post-booster repertoires again held most primary-vaccination clones (roughly 96% CD4, 88% CD8).

For this clonotype: Its cognate antigen is unknown.

For TCR, cDNA came from 5'RACE template switching, which added a universal primer site and UMIs. TCRdb processed the 5' RACE reads anew with MiXCR; each CDR3 protein has one entry. There are 95,000 to 150,000 distinct CDR3 sequences in the sample; 8% to 10% occur only once, and 40% lies in the top ten. This receptor was identified in a man between 18 and 35 years old who received the YFV17D yellow fever vaccine. The sample was CD8+ T cells sorted from PBMCs, taken on the day of the yellow fever booster vaccination.

CDR3 nucleotides: TGTGCCAGCAGCTTTTGGGGCGCTGAAGCTTTCTTT. This sequence encodes CASSFWGAEAFF. The gene calls are TRBV5-4 and TRBJ1-1, with D possibly TRBD1 on 5 matching bases. The CDR3 has 12 residues. Looked up from germline, CDR1 is SGHNT and CDR2 is YYREEE (reference sequence). Trimming left V 2 bases short and J 6 bases short, with 8 bases between.